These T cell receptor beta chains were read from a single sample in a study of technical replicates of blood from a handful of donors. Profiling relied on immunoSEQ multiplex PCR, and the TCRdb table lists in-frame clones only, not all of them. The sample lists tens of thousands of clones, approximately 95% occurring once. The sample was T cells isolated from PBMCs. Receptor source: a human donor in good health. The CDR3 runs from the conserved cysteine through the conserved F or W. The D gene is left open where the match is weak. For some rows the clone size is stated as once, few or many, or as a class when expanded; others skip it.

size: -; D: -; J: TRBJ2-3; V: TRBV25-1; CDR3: CASLLDGKVMEGDTQYF; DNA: TGTGCCAGCTTACTCGACGGGAAGGTTATGGAAGGGGATACGCAGTATTTT
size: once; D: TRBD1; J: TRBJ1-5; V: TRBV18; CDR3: CASSPMTGVDQPQHF; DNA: TGTGCCAGCTCACCAATGACAGGGGTAGATCAGCCCCAGCATTTT
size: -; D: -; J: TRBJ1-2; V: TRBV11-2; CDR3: CASSLARWEDGYTF; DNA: TGTGCCAGCAGCTTAGCGCGATGGGAGGATGGCTACACCTTC
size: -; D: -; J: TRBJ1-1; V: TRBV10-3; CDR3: CAIRAGVESRAFF; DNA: TGTGCCATCAGAGCCGGGGTTGAAAGTCGAGCTTTCTTT
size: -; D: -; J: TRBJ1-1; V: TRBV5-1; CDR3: CASSQDDSEAFF; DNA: TGCGCCAGCAGCCAGGACGACAGTGAAGCTTTCTTT
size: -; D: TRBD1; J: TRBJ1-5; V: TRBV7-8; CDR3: CASSPLQQGQPQHF; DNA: TGTGCCAGCAGCCCCCTGCAACAGGGGCAGCCCCAGCATTTT
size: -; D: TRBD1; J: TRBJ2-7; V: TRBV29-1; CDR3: CSVEGRTGGREQYF; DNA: TGCAGCGTTGAAGGTCGGACAGGGGGCCGGGAGCAGTACTTC
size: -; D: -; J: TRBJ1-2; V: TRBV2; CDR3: CASRLTQVNYGYTF; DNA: TGTGCCAGCAGACTTACACAGGTTAACTATGGCTACACCTTC
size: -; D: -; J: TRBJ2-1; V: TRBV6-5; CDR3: CASSYSRVATKQFF; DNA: TGTGCCAGCAGTTACTCGAGGGTTGCGACAAAGCAGTTCTTC
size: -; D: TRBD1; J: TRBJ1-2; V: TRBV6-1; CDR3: CASSEAQGQLYYGYTF; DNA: TGTGCCAGCAGTGAAGCGCAGGGACAGCTCTACTATGGCTACACCTTC
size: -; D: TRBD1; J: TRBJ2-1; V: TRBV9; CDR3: CASSEKTGTGNEQFF; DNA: TGTGCCAGCAGCGAAAAAACCGGGACAGGGAATGAGCAGTTCTTC
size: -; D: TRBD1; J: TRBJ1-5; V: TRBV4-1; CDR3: CASSQDGTGRNQPQHF; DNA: TGCGCCAGCAGCCAAGATGGGACAGGGCGAAATCAGCCCCAGCATTTT
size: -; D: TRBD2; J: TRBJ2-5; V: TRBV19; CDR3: CASSINLGGGLGETQYF; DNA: TGTGCCAGTAGTATAAATTTGGGGGGAGGGCTGGGAGAGACCCAGTACTTC
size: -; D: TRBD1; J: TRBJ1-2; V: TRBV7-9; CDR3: CASSLGQGALGGYTF; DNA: TGTGCCAGCAGCTTAGGGCAGGGGGCACTTGGAGGCTACACCTTC
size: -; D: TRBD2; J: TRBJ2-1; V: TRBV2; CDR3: CASLIRGGNNEQFF; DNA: TGTGCCAGCCTAATCCGCGGGGGAAACAATGAGCAGTTCTTC
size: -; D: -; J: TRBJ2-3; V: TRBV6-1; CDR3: CASSEAQWGGRTDTQYF; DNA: TGTGCCAGCAGTGAAGCGCAATGGGGGGGCAGGACAGATACGCAGTATTTT
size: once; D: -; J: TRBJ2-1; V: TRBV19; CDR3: CASSTRYHSDNEQFF; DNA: TGTGCCAGTAGTACCCGTTACCACTCTGACAATGAGCAGTTCTTC
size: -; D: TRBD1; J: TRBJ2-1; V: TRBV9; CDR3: CASTSTGASNEQFF; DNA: TGTGCCAGCACCTCGACAGGGGCGTCCAATGAGCAGTTCTTC
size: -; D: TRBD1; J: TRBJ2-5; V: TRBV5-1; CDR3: CASSRGQAGETQYF; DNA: TGCGCCAGCAGCCGGGGACAGGCAGGGGAGACCCAGTACTTC
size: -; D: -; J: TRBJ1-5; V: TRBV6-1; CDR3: CASSEVLEVQPQHF; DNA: TGTGCCAGCAGTGAAGTCTTGGAGGTGCAGCCCCAGCATTTT
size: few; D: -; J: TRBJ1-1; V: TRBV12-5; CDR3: CASGLPRVAYTEAFF; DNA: TGTGCTAGTGGTTTGCCCCGGGTAGCGTACACTGAAGCTTTCTTT
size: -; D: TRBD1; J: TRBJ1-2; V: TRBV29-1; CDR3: CSGGTANYGYTF; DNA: TGCAGCGGTGGGACAGCTAACTATGGCTACACCTTC
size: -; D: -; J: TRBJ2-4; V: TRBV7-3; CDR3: CASSLEVGAPKNIQYF; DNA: TGTGCCAGCAGCTTAGAAGTGGGCGCGCCCAAAAACATTCAGTACTTC
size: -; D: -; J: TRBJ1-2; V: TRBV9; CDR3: CASSPWGGGSVFGYTF; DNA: TGTGCCAGCAGCCCTTGGGGGGGCGGAAGTGTTTTTGGCTACACCTTC
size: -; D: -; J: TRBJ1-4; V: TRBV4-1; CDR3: CASSQGGLIWTNEKLFF; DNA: TGCGCCAGCAGCCAAGGCGGCCTGATTTGGACTAATGAAAAACTGTTTTTT
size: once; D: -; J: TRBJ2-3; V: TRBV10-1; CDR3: CASSETPPGAEIDTQYF; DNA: TGCGCCAGCAGTGAGACCCCCCCTGGAGCGGAGATAGATACGCAGTATTTT
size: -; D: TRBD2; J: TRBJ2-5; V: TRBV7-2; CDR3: CASSLARGTGTQYF; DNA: TGTGCCAGCAGCTTAGCGCGGGGGACGGGGACCCAGTACTTC
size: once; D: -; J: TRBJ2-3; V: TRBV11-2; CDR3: CASSLGEGTDTQYF; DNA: TGTGCCAGCAGCTTAGGCGAGGGCACAGATACGCAGTATTTT
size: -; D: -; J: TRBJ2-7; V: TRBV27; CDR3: CASSSDGGRQYF; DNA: TGTGCCAGCAGTTCCGATGGTGGGCGGCAGTACTTC
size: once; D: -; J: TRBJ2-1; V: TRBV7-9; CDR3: CASSLLPRFSRRWNEQFF; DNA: TGTGCCAGCAGCTTACTGCCCCGTTTTAGCAGAAGGTGGAATGAGCAGTTCTTC
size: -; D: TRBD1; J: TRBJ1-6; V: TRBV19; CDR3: CASSLQTGRGSPLHF; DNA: TGTGCCAGTAGTCTCCAGACAGGGAGAGGTTCACCCCTCCACTTT
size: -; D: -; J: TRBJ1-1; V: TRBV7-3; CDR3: CASSPQPGTRGTEAFF; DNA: TGTGCCAGCAGCCCCCAACCCGGGACACGGGGCACTGAAGCTTTCTTT
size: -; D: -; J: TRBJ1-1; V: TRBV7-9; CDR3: CASSLALNTEAFF; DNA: TGTGCCAGCAGCTTAGCTCTTAACACTGAAGCTTTCTTT
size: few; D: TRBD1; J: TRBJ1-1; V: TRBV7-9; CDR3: CACQGVPAFF; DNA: TGTGCCTGTCAGGGGGTCCCAGCTTTCTTT
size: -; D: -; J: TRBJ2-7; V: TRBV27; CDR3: CASSFGRGYEQYF; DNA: TGTGCCAGCAGTTTCGGCAGGGGCTACGAGCAGTACTTC
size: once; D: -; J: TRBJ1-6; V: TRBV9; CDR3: CASSVAPTRADSPLHF; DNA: TGTGCCAGCAGCGTCGCCCCAACGAGGGCTGATTCACCCCTCCACTTT
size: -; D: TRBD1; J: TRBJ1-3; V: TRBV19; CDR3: CASYPGQGAIYF; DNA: TGTGCCAGTTACCCGGGACAGGGGGCCATATATTTT
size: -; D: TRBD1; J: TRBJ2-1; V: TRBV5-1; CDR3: CASSFTARTGYYNEQFF; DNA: TGCGCCAGCAGCTTTACAGCACGGACAGGGTATTACAATGAGCAGTTCTTC